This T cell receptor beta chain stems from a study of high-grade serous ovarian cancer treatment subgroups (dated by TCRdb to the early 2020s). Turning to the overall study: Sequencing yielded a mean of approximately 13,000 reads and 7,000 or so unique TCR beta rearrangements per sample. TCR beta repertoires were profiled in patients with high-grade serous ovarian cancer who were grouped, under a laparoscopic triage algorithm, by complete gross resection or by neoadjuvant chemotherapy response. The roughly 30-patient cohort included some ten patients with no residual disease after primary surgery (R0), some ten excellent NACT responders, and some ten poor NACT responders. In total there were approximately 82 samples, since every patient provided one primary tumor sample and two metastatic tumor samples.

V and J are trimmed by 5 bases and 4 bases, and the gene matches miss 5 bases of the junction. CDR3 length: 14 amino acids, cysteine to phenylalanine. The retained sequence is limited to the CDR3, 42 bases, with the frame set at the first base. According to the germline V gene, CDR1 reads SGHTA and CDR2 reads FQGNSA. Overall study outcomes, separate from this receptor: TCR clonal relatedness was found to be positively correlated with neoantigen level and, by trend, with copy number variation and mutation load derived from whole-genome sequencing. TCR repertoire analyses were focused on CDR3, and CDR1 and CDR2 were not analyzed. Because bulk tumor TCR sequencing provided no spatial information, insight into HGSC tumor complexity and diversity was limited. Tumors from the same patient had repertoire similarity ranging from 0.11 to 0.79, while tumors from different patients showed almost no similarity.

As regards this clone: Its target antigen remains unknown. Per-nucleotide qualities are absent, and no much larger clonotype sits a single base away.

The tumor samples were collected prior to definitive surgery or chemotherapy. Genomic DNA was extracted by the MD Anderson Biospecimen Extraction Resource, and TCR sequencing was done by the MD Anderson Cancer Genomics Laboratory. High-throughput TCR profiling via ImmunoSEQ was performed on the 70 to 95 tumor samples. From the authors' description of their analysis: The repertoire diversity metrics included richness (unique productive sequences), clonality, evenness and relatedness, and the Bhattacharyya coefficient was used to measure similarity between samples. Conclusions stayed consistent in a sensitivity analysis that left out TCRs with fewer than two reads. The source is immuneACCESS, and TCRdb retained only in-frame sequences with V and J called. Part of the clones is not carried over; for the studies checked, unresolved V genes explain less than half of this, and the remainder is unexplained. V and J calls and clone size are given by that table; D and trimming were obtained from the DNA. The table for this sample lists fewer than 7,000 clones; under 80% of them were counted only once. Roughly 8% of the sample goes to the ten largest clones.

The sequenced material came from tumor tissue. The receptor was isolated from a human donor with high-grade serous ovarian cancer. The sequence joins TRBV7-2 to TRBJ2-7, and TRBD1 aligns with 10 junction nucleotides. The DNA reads TGTGCCAGCAGCGCGACAGGGGGCAGGTACGAGCAGTACTTC. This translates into CASSATGGRYEQYF.